The 17 T cell receptor beta chains given below trace back to one sample, sequenced in a study of cytotoxic CD8 clonotypes in ibrutinib-treated CLL. Libraries were prepared by immunoSEQ multiplex PCR; TCRdb keeps only in-frame clonotypes and omits some of them. The sample includes around 50,000 clones, around 60% of them seen just once. The specimen comprised PBMCs, sampled after 24 months of ibrutinib treatment. All receptors come from a human donor with chronic lymphocytic leukemia.

This clone was seen only a few times. This chain uses TRBV4-1 with TRBJ2-5; 11 bases agree with TRBD2. The CDR3 consists of 15 residues. The V and J ends lost 5 bases and 1 base, in that order; junction bases with no gene match: 3. Germline-derived CDR1 and CDR2 are MGHRA and YSYEKL. The CDR3 DNA reads as TGCGCCAGCAGCTCCGGACTAGCGGGCCAAGAGACCCAGTACTTC. Translation: CASSSGLAGQETQYF.

The chain joins TRBV15 to TRBJ2-5, with a tentative D call TRBD1 (5 bases). V gave up 0 bases and J gave up 5 bases, with 10 bases separating them. In germline, CDR1 is LNHNV, CDR2 YYDKDF (reference sequence). The CDR3 is 14 residues long. DNA of the CDR3: TGTGCCACCAGCAGAGATAGGGGCGCGGAGACCCAGTACTTC. It translates to CATSRDRGAETQYF.

This clone was counted between two and nine times. The V and J genes are TRBV5-1 and TRBJ2-3; the match to TRBD1 covers 7 bases. The J segment lost 3 bases and the V segment lost 5 bases, leaving 12 bases of the junction unmatched. CDR1 SGHRS and CDR2 YFSETQ come from the germline V gene. The CDR3 totals 16 residues. CDR3 sequence (DNA): TGCGCCAGCAGTAAGGAGAGGGGGCAGAATACAGATACGCAGTATTTT. Translation: CASSKERGQNTDTQYF.

Only a few counts were recorded for this clone. The chain uses TRBV5-4 and TRBJ2-3; 8 bases align to TRBD2. With V trimmed by 4 bases and J by 8 bases, 12 bases remained unmatched. The CDR3 totals 15 residues. Looked up from germline, CDR1 is SGHNT and CDR2 is YYREEE (reference sequence). This CDR3 is CASSPWTSSRRTQYF. For the CDR3, the DNA is TGTGCCAGCAGCCCCTGGACTAGCTCGAGGCGTACGCAGTATTTT. Full variable domain (outside the CDR3, taken from reference TRBV5-4 and TRBJ2-3): ETGVTQSPTHLIKTRGQQVTLRCSSQSGHNTVSWYQQALGQGPQFIFQYYREEENGRGNFPPRFSGLQFPNYSSELNVNALELDDSALYLCASSPWTSSRRTQYFGPGTRLTVL.

In its sample, this clone was seen many times. The genes are TRBV7-6 and TRBJ2-1; 8 bases map to TRBD2. CDR3 size: 15 residues. The V segment lost 6 bases and the J segment 4 bases; nucleotides outside the gene matches: 8. CDR1 and CDR2 from the germline V gene are SGHVS and FNYEAQ. CDR3 sequence: CASSSSGGRYNEQFF. The DNA of the CDR3 is TGTGCCAGCAGTTCATCGGGGGGGCGGTACAATGAGCAGTTCTTC.

The J gene is TRBJ2-5, the V gene TRBV2; 10 nucleotides line up with TRBD2. V lost 9 bases to trimming and J lost 3 bases; unmatched junction nucleotides: 10. Germline V gives CDR1 SNHLY, CDR2 FYNNEI. The CDR3 spans 15 residues. The CDR3 bases are TGTGCCAGGACTCCAGCGGGAGGGAGGGAAGAGACCCAGTACTTC. This sequence encodes CARTPAGGREETQYF.

The chain couples TRBV11-2 to TRBJ2-5; a weak D match, TRBD2 (5 bases). CDR3 length: 14 amino acids. Germline CDR1 SGHAT, CDR2 FQNNGV. The V end was cut by 5 bases, the J end by 4 bases, with 14 bases between. The CDR3 DNA reads TGTGCCAGCAGCCCCCTGGGCGGAGGAGAGACCCAGTACTTC. This codes for CASSPLGGGETQYF. Together with reference TRBV11-2 and TRBJ2-5, the CDR3 gives the full variable domain: EAGVAQSPRYKIIEKRQSVAFWCNPISGHATLYWYQQILGQGPKLLIQFQNNGVVDDSQLPKDRFSAERLKGVDSTLKIQPAKLEDSAVYLCASSPLGGGETQYFGPGTRLLVL.

The rearrangement joins TRBV21-1 to TRBJ2-4. TRBV21-1 is recorded as a pseudogene. The CDR3 contains 14 residues. The CDR3 nucleotides are TGTGCCAGCAGCCTTTTGGGGGCCAAAAACATTCAGTACTTC. Translation gives CASSLLGAKNIQYF.

The rearrangement links TRBV7-2 to TRBJ1-1, with 7 positions matching TRBD1. The germline V gene has CDR1 SGHTA and CDR2 FQGNSA. J was trimmed by 2 bases and V by 3 bases; bases with no gene match: 9. CDR3 length equals 16 residues. The DNA of the CDR3 is TGTGCCAGCAGCTTGACACCACAGGGGTTTAACACTGAAGCTTTCTTT. It specifies CASSLTPQGFNTEAFF.

The table lists this clone with many counts. This chain joins TRBV6-6 and TRBJ1-5; the match to TRBD1 covers 8 bases. The CDR3 totals 14 residues. Germline V gene lookup returns CDR1 MNHNY and CDR2 SVGAGI (reference sequence). V dropped 2 bases and J dropped 6; count of bases not matched to a gene: 3. Here the CDR3 reads CASSYVDRVQPQHF. In DNA form, the CDR3 reads TGTGCCAGCAGTTACGTGGACAGGGTTCAGCCCCAGCATTTT.

This clone was seen a handful of times. The genes are TRBV28 and TRBJ1-5, with D possibly TRBD1 on 6 matching bases. The CDR3 is 14 amino acids. CDR1 MDHEN and CDR2 SYDVKM come from the germline V gene. The ends were cut back, 1 base at V and 5 bases at J, with 9 bases in the middle. CDR3 DNA: TGTGCCAGCAGTTTATACAGGGATTATCAGCCCCAGCATTTT. Amino acid sequence: CASSLYRDYQPQHF.

As for this clone: In the same sample, other DNA sequences code for this CDR3. CDR3 sequence (DNA): TGTGCCAGCAGCTTGGCAGGGGGACTGTATGGCTACACCTTC. It is translated as CASSLAGGLYGYTF. The gene calls are TRBV11-2 and TRBJ1-2; TRBD1 matches 7 bases. The CDR3 length is 14 residues. Trimming at V came to 3 bases and at J to 5 bases, leaving 6 bases not matched to a gene. CDR1 and CDR2 (germline): SGHAT, FQNNGV.

This clone has just a few counts. CDR3 DNA: TGTGCCAGCAGCTTAGGAAGGAGCCCCACCCAGTACTTC. Its translation: CASSLGRSPTQYF. This sequence joins TRBV7-8 and TRBJ2-5; D call uncertain. The CDR3 loop spans 13 amino acids. The V gene's germline CDR1 is SGHVS and CDR2 FQNEAQ. The V gene lost 1 base and the J gene lost 8 bases, with 11 bases spanning the gap.

This clone was observed a handful of times. This sequence joins TRBV6-1 and TRBJ1-2, with 8 nucleotides matching TRBD1. In germline, CDR1 is MNHNS, CDR2 SASEGT. The CDR3 is 15 residues long. J was trimmed by 4 bases and V by 5 bases; bases with no gene match: 9. The CDR3 coding sequence is TGTGCCAGCAGTCCCGGGACAGGACCGTCCTATGGCTACACCTTC. As protein: CASSPGTGPSYGYTF.

The chain couples TRBV27 to TRBJ1-2, with TRBD1 as a possible D gene (6 bases). Germline CDR1 is MNHEY and CDR2 is SMNVEV (reference sequence). V dropped 0 bases and J dropped 4 bases, with 15 bases sitting between them. This CDR3 spans 16 amino acids. Written as DNA, the CDR3 is TGTGCCAGCAGTTTATCGGCAGGGGAAGAGACCTATGGCTACACCTTC. Encoded protein: CASSLSAGEETYGYTF.

The chain uses TRBV27 and TRBJ1-3; 10 bases line up with TRBD1. There are 15 residues in the CDR3. V trimming: 5 bases; J trimming: 3 bases; junction bases outside the gene matches: 4. The germline CDR1 and CDR2 sequences are MNHEY and SMNVEV (reference sequence). DNA for the CDR3: TGTGCCAGCAGTCGAGGGACAGGGGTTGGAAACACCATATATTTT. Protein: CASSRGTGVGNTIYF.

Only one count was recorded for this clone. This chain connects TRBV7-7 to TRBJ2-1; D possibly corresponds to TRBD2 (5 bases). Germline loops: CDR1 SSHAT, CDR2 FNYEAQ (reference sequence). Trimming cost V 1 base and J 5 bases, with 9 bases left between them. CDR3 length: 14 residues. Written as DNA, the CDR3 is TGTGCCAGCAGCTTAGGAACTAGAGACAATGAGCAGTTCTTC. Its protein is CASSLGTRDNEQFF.